Shown below are 3 T cell receptor beta chains from a single sample sequenced in a study of T cells in women clearing cervical HPV infection. The repertoire was sequenced with immunoSEQ multiplex PCR; TCRdb's copy has only in-frame clones and lacks some. This sample lists some 39,000 clones; its ten largest clones have about 1.7%. Sequencing was done on a sample of blood buffy coat. The receptors shown here come from a woman between 18 and 75 years old with a cervical HPV16 infection that either progressed to CIN3+ or cleared (not recorded which).

The covered CDR3 bases are TGTGCCAGCTCACCCAACGGGGACCAGGCGGGGGATACC. Its protein product is CASSPNGDQAGDT. The full CDR3 protein reads CASSPNGDQAGDTYTF. The chain combines TRBV18 with TRBJ1-2; a weak D match, TRBD1 (5 bases). The CDR3 end lies 3 residues beyond the end of the read and is filled in from the germline J gene. The CDR3 loop spans 16 amino acids. Germline values: CDR1 KGHSH, CDR2 LQKENI.

In regard to this clone: With the read ending 3 residues before the CDR3 end, the germline J gene is used to fill in that end. V is TRBV2 and J is TRBJ2-2; the D gene is possibly TRBD1 (7 bases). Per the germline V gene, CDR1 is SNHLY and CDR2 is FYNNEI. The CDR3 runs 15 residues. CDR3: CASSEQGGTNEKLFF. CDR3 DNA (partial): TGTGCCAGCAGTGAACAGGGGGGAACTAATGAAAAG.

About this clone: The CDR3 extends 3 residues past the end of the read, so its final part is completed from the germline J gene. The rearrangement links TRBV14 to TRBJ2-7, with 7 bases matching TRBD2. The CDR3 runs to 15 residues. CDR1 is SGHDN and CDR2 is FVKESK in the germline V gene. The V segment lost 3 bases and the J segment 3 bases; nucleotides outside the gene matches: 8. CDR3: CASSHTAGARYEQYF. The DNA read from the CDR3 is TGTGCCAGCAGCCATACGGCGGGAGCGCGCTACGAG.